Presented here are 20 T cell receptor beta chains from one specimen sequenced in a study of cytomegalovirus exposure and HLA in healthy donors. The primer mix had 60 Vbeta and 13 Jbeta primers. The table came from immunoSEQ multiplex PCR; TCRdb's copy has only in-frame clones and leaves some out. The table includes 180,000 or so clones, around 75% detected once. The sample was PBMCs. The receptors originated from a female donor in good health and CMV-seronegative.

This clone came up a few times. The genes are TRBV19 and TRBJ2-7; 11 bases fit TRBD1. The ends lost 6 bases at V and 1 base at J; junction bases unmatched: 2. The CDR3 totals 14 residues. Germline V gene data show CDR1 as LNHDA and CDR2 as SQIVND (reference sequence). Here the CDR3 DNA reads TGTGCCAGTAGAGGGACAGGGGGTTCCTACGAGCAGTACTTC. Its translation: CASRGTGGSYEQYF. Together with reference TRBV19 and TRBJ2-7, the CDR3 gives the full variable domain: DGGITQSPKYLFRKEGQNVTLSCEQNLNHDAMYWYRQDPGQGLRLIYYSQIVNDFQKGDIAEGYSVSREKKESFPLTVTSAQKNPTAFYLCASRGTGGSYEQYFGPGTRLTVT.

Note on this clone: Mismatch with germline at one junction end may stem from a read error. The CDR3 bases are TGTTCCAGCAGCTCGGCCGGGACAATAAACTATGGCTACACCTTC. As protein: CSSSSAGTINYGYTF. The chain employs TRBV7-9 and TRBJ1-2; D may be TRBD1 (6 bases). There are 15 residues in the CDR3. Germline assignment: CDR1 SEHNR and CDR2 FQNEAQ (reference sequence).

V and J are TRBV6-5 and TRBJ2-7, with 10 bases matching TRBD1. Trimming removed 6 bases from V and 5 bases from J; junction bases left unmatched: 10. CDR3 size: 15 residues. Germline V gene sequence: CDR1 MNHEY, CDR2 SVGAGI. The chain's CDR3 is CASRRRQGAIHEQYF. The CDR3 DNA sequence: TGTGCCAGCAGAAGGAGACAGGGGGCGATCCACGAGCAGTACTTC.

The rearrangement links TRBV7-6 to TRBJ1-1; D possibly corresponds to TRBD1 (6 bases). CDR3 length: 14 residues. Trimming left V 5 bases short and J 6 bases short, with 16 bases between. The germline CDR1 and CDR2 sequences are SGHVS and FNYEAQ. CDR3 bases: TGTGCCAGCAGCAGAGACAGGTTGGGCGCTGAAGCTTTCTTT. Its protein is CASSRDRLGAEAFF.

The chain employs TRBV15 and TRBJ1-5, with D maybe TRBD1 (6 bases). Trimming stripped 1 base from V and 6 bases from J, with 13 bases between. This CDR3 has 15 residues. Germline-derived CDR1 and CDR2 are LNHNV and YYDKDF (reference sequence). This chain's CDR3 is CATSRVPGEGQPQHF. CDR3 nucleotides: TGTGCCACCAGCAGAGTACCAGGGGAGGGTCAGCCCCAGCATTTT.

This chain joins TRBV30 and TRBJ1-1, with D perhaps TRBD1 (5 bases). The V end lost 0 bases, the J end lost 13 bases, and 15 bases lay between the germline ends. CDR3 length equals 12 residues. Germline-derived CDR1 and CDR2 are GTSNPN and SVGIG (reference sequence). The CDR3 DNA reads as TGTGCCTGGAGTGTACAGAGGGGAGGATGTTTCTTT. It yields the protein CAWSVQRGGCFF. Full variable domain (rest looked up from reference TRBV30 and TRBJ1-1): SQTIHQWPATLVQPVGSPLSLECTVEGTSNPNLYWYRQAAGRGLQLLFYSVGIGQISSEVPQNLSASRPQDRQFILSSKKLLLSDSGFYLCAWSVQRGGCFFGQGTRLTVV.

This clone has a single count. The chain recombines TRBV29-1 with TRBJ2-6, with 11 bases lining up with TRBD1. This CDR3 comprises 15 residues. CDR1 SQVTM and CDR2 ANQGSEA come from the germline V gene. The V and J ends lost 7 bases and 3 bases, in that order; junction bases with no gene match: 5. CDR3 nucleotide sequence: TGCAGCGCCGGACAGGGGGCGGGTGGGGCCAACGTCCTGACTTTC. Translation: CSAGQGAGGANVLTF.

The V gene is TRBV5-4, the J gene TRBJ2-2; 8 nucleotides agree with TRBD1. Germline assignment: CDR1 SGHNT and CDR2 YYREEE (reference sequence). CDR3 length: 17 amino acids. The J segment lost 7 bases and the V segment lost 0 bases, leaving 11 bases of the junction unmatched. The CDR3 region has the DNA TGTGCCAGCAGCTTGGCCCGGACAGGGAGTTTTAGCGGGGAGCTGTTTTTT. It translates to CASSLARTGSFSGELFF.

V and J are TRBV19 and TRBJ2-1; 9 bases are shared with TRBD2. Trimming cost V 3 bases and J 4 bases; bases outside gene matches: 7. The CDR3 is made up of 16 amino acids. Germline CDR1 LNHDA, CDR2 SQIVND (reference sequence). CDR3 residues: CASSILGGRAYNEQFF. Here the CDR3 DNA reads TGTGCCAGTAGTATTTTGGGCGGGAGGGCTTACAATGAGCAGTTCTTC. Looking up the rest from reference TRBV19 and TRBJ2-1 gives the full variable domain: DGGITQSPKYLFRKEGQNVTLSCEQNLNHDAMYWYRQDPGQGLRLIYYSQIVNDFQKGDIAEGYSVSREKKESFPLTVTSAQKNPTAFYLCASSILGGRAYNEQFFGPGTRLTVL.

Comments on this clone: The junction and the germline gene differ at one end; a read error may be behind it. The chain carries TRBV7-9 and TRBJ1-1; weak D call: TRBD1 (5 bases). This CDR3 region has 15 residues. Germline V CDR1 and CDR2: SEHNR, FQNEAQ (reference sequence). Here the CDR3 reads CSSSLVGSGGEGAFF. CDR3 nucleotide sequence: TGTTCCAGCAGCTTAGTCGGTTCGGGAGGGGAAGGGGCTTTCTTT.

Here the CDR3 reads CASSLWSDQPQHF. Here the CDR3 DNA reads TGTGCCAGCAGTTTATGGTCGGATCAGCCCCAGCATTTT. This chain links TRBV28 with TRBJ1-5; no clear D gene. Between the trimmed V and J ends, which lost 0 bases and 5 bases, there was a span of 5 bases. Germline CDR1 MDHEN, CDR2 SYDVKM. The CDR3 is 13 amino acids. The whole variable domain, filled in from reference TRBV28 and TRBJ1-5, reads DVKVTQSSRYLVKRTGEKVFLECVQDMDHENMFWYRQDPGLGLRLIYFSYDVKMKEKGDIPEGYSVSREKKERFSLILESASTNQTSMYLCASSLWSDQPQHFGDGTRLSIL.

This clone was seen only a few times. The chain is built from TRBV30 and TRBJ2-7; the match to TRBD1 covers 7 bases. CDR3 length: 13 residues. After removal of 0 bases from V and 6 bases from J, the junction contained 5 bases not matched to a gene. The V gene's germline CDR1 is GTSNPN and CDR2 SVGIG (reference sequence). CDR3 region: CAWSVGAGGEQYF. The CDR3, as DNA: TGTGCCTGGAGTGTAGGGGCAGGGGGCGAGCAGTACTTC.

The chain combines TRBV11-2 with TRBJ2-7, with D possibly being TRBD1 (6 bases). Trimming cost V 3 bases and J 6 bases, with 9 bases left between them. Per the germline V gene, CDR1 is SGHAT and CDR2 is FQNNGV. The CDR3 is 12 amino acids. The DNA for the CDR3 is TGTGCCAGCAGCTTGGGGGCCGGCGAGCAGTACTTC. It is translated as CASSLGAGEQYF.

The CDR3 DNA reads as TGTGCCAGCAGCTTAAAAAATGTTGAGCCCTACGAGCAGTACTTC. Encoded protein: CASSLKNVEPYEQYF. This sequence joins TRBV7-8 and TRBJ2-7, with D uncertain. This CDR3 region has 15 residues. Germline loops: CDR1 SGHVS, CDR2 FQNEAQ. Trimming stripped 2 bases from V and 2 bases from J, with 13 bases between.

J is TRBJ2-1 and V is TRBV28; 9 bases agree with TRBD2. This CDR3 spans 15 amino acids. With V trimmed by 4 bases and J by 2 bases, 3 bases remained unmatched. The germline V gene has CDR1 MDHEN and CDR2 SYDVKM. The DNA of the CDR3 is TGTGCCAGCAGTTCCGCGGGGGGGACCTACAATGAGCAGTTCTTC. This encodes CASSSAGGTYNEQFF. Full variable domain (missing parts from reference TRBV28 and TRBJ2-1): DVKVTQSSRYLVKRTGEKVFLECVQDMDHENMFWYRQDPGLGLRLIYFSYDVKMKEKGDIPEGYSVSREKKERFSLILESASTNQTSMYLCASSSAGGTYNEQFFGPGTRLTVL.

This chain joins TRBV4-1 and TRBJ1-3; D ambiguous. CDR3 length: 15 residues. The V end lost 2 bases, the J end lost 4 bases, and 12 bases lay between the germline ends. CDR1 and CDR2 from the germline V gene are MGHRA and YSYEKL. The CDR3 loop reads CASSQQEGVGNTIYF. CDR3 bases: TGCGCCAGCAGCCAACAGGAGGGAGTCGGAAACACCATATATTTT.

This clone has more than one count but fewer than ten. The chain couples TRBV19 to TRBJ1-5; D not certain. The CDR3 runs 13 residues. The germline CDR1 and CDR2 sequences are LNHDA and SQIVND (reference sequence). V lost 7 bases, J lost 7 bases, and 14 bases lay in between. In DNA form, the CDR3 reads TGTGCCAGTACCACGGGTAATAAACAGCCCCAGCATTTT. Amino acids: CASTTGNKQPQHF.

The chain carries TRBV9 and TRBJ1-3; 8 nucleotides agree with TRBD1. This CDR3 spans 15 amino acids. With 1 base clipped from V and 3 bases from J, the junction kept 3 bases outside the gene matches. Looked up from germline, CDR1 is SGDLS and CDR2 is YYNGEE. The CDR3 here is CASSVQGAGGNTIYF. The DNA of the CDR3 is TGTGCCAGCAGCGTACAGGGGGCAGGTGGAAACACCATATATTTT.

In its sample, this clone was seen a few times. The chain carries TRBV18 and TRBJ2-5, with D tentatively TRBD1 (5 bases). Germline V gives CDR1 KGHSH, CDR2 LQKENI. V was shortened by 2 bases and J by 1 base, with 14 bases between the two germline ends. This CDR3 spans 16 amino acids. This CDR3 reads CASSPGAGVLQETQYF. CDR3 sequence (DNA): TGTGCCAGCTCACCAGGGGCAGGTGTCCTCCAAGAGACCCAGTACTTC.

In DNA, the CDR3 is TGTGCCAGTAGTAGGCAGGGGGCTTCCCCTGAAGCTTTCTTT. Residues: CASSRQGASPEAFF. The gene calls are TRBV19 and TRBJ1-1; TRBD1 aligns across 8 bases. The germline gives CDR1 LNHDA, CDR2 SQIVND (reference sequence). V lost 4 bases to trimming and J lost 6 bases; unmatched junction nucleotides: 7. This CDR3 spans 14 amino acids.